A selection of T cell receptor beta chains follows, all from one sample in a study of identical twins. TCRdb reprocessed the 5' RACE reads with MiXCR, giving one entry per CDR3 protein. The data show approximately 240,000 distinct CDR3 sequences, over 12% seen once. Material: memory (CD45RO+) T cells sorted from blood. The source of these receptors is a woman between 18 and 29 years old in good health. The CDR3 runs from the conserved cysteine through the conserved F or W. A D gene is named only where the DNA matches it firmly. For some rows the clone size is stated as once, few or many, or as a class when expanded; others skip it.

TRBJ1-1 - TRBV4-2 few CASSQGGSEMNTEAFF TGTGCCAGCAGCCAAGGAGGTTCTGAGATGAACACTGAAGCTTTCTTT
TRBJ2-7 - TRBV7-2 few CASSLVMTKYEQYF TGTGCCAGCAGCTTAGTAATGACTAAATACGAGCAGTACTTC
TRBJ2-1 TRBD2 TRBV7-2 - CASSRGWGGSYNEQFF TGTGCCAGCAGCAGGGGATGGGGGGGGAGTTACAATGAGCAGTTCTTC
TRBJ2-3 - TRBV4-2 few CASSQERGPTDTQYF TGTGCCAGCAGCCAAGAGCGGGGACCCACAGATACGCAGTATTTT
TRBJ2-1 - TRBV5-1 few CASSLAGLVSLYNEQFF TGCGCCAGCAGCTTGGCGGGCCTAGTGTCACTATACAATGAGCAGTTCTTC
TRBJ2-2 TRBD2 TRBV27 few CASSSPSREYAGELFF TGTGCCAGCAGTTCCCCCTCGCGGGAGTACGCCGGGGAGCTGTTTTTT
TRBJ2-1 TRBD2 TRBV3-1 many CASSQILRREGDNEQFF TGTGCCAGCAGCCAAATCTTGAGGCGGGAGGGAGACAATGAGCAGTTCTTC
TRBJ1-2 - TRBV9 few CASSRDSGGYTF TGTGCCAGCAGTCGAGACAGTGGGGGCTACACCTTC
TRBJ1-2 - TRBV6-1 few CASSQGASGFGYTF TGTGCCAGCAGTCAAGGGGCGAGCGGGTTCGGCTACACCTTC
TRBJ2-5 - TRBV5-6 few CASSLTPDSQETQYF TGTGCCAGCAGCTTGACCCCGGACAGCCAAGAGACCCAGTACTTC
TRBJ2-7 TRBD2 TRBV5-1 few CASSSVLAALTYEQYF TGCGCCAGCAGCTCGGTCCTAGCGGCCTTGACCTACGAGCAGTACTTC
TRBJ1-2 - TRBV29-1 few CSVEDLFRGYGYTF TGCAGCGTTGAAGACCTCTTCAGGGGCTACGGCTACACCTTC
TRBJ2-1 TRBD1 TRBV5-1 few CASSPDREDGGEQFF TGCGCCAGCAGCCCGGACAGGGAGGATGGAGGGGAGCAGTTCTTC
TRBJ2-2 - TRBV5-1 - CASSPNLGGTGELSF TGCGCCAGCAGCCCAAACCTGGGTGGCACCGGGGAGCTGTCTTTT
TRBJ2-1 - TRBV7-9 many CASSPPGAKQFF TGTGCCAGCAGCCCCCCCGGGGCCAAGCAGTTCTTC
TRBJ2-7 TRBD1 TRBV6-2/TRBV6-3 few CASSSWDRGIYEQYF TGTGCCAGCAGTTCCTGGGACAGGGGAATCTACGAGCAGTACTTC
TRBJ2-7 TRBD1 TRBV20-1 few CSAREGQGGYEQYF TGCAGTGCTAGAGAGGGACAGGGGGGATACGAGCAGTACTTC
TRBJ2-5 - TRBV5-6 - CASSLYRGETQYF TGTGCCAGCAGCTTGTATAGGGGGGAGACCCAGTACTTC
TRBJ2-1 TRBD2 TRBV5-8 - CASSTGTSGGSEQFF TGTGCCAGCAGCACCGGGACTAGCGGGGGTAGTGAGCAGTTCTTC
TRBJ1-2 - TRBV10-1 few CASSEKRAAGYTF TGCGCCAGCAGTGAGAAAAGGGCGGCTGGCTACACCTTC
TRBJ2-1 TRBD1 TRBV9 - CASSEGTGTGTFF TGTGCCAGCAGCGAGGGGACCGGGACAGGGACTTTCTTC
TRBJ2-2 - TRBV5-1 - CASSLGGPTGELFF TGCGCCAGCAGCTTGGGTGGGCCAACCGGGGAGCTGTTTTTT
TRBJ1-3 - TRBV29-1 few CSVRQSSGNTIYF TGCAGCGTCCGCCAGAGCTCTGGAAACACCATATATTTT
TRBJ1-1 - TRBV6-1 few CAIQYGEDTEAFF TGTGCCATCCAATACGGAGAGGACACTGAAGCTTTCTTT
TRBJ1-1 - TRBV25-1 - CASSEAGVNTEAFF TGTGCCAGCAGTGAAGCGGGGGTGAACACTGAAGCTTTCTTT
TRBJ1-2 - TRBV12-3/TRBV12-4 many CASSWRTPMNYGYTF TGTGCCAGCAGTTGGAGGACACCCATGAACTATGGCTACACCTTC
TRBJ1-1 - TRBV29-1 - CSVKRMNTEAFF TGCAGCGTTAAAAGAATGAACACTGAAGCTTTCTTT
TRBJ1-2 - TRBV5-1 many CASSPPSVYGYTF TGCGCCAGCAGCCCTCCTTCGGTCTATGGCTACACCTTC
TRBJ1-4 TRBD1 TRBV5-1 - CASGLSGQANNEKLFF TGCGCCAGCGGTTTATCGGGACAGGCCAATAATGAAAAACTGTTTTTT
TRBJ2-1 - TRBV4-3 - CASSQWLDYNEQFF TGCGCCAGCAGCCAGTGGCTGGACTACAATGAGCAGTTCTTC
TRBJ1-2 - TRBV4-3 many CASSQDSADTNGYTF TGCGCCAGCAGCCAAGATTCGGCAGACACCAATGGCTACACCTTC
TRBJ2-3 - TRBV7-2 - CASSQGPADGTDTQYF TGTGCCAGCAGCCAGGGGCCAGCGGATGGCACAGATACGCAGTATTTT
TRBJ2-4 - TRBV2 few CASSGYGGLAKNIQYF TGTGCCAGCAGTGGATATGGGGGGTTAGCCAAAAACATTCAGTACTTC
TRBJ1-2 TRBD1 TRBV9 - CASSLTGGHVYGYTF TGTGCCAGCAGCTTAACAGGGGGGCATGTCTATGGCTACACCTTC
TRBJ1-2 TRBD1 TRBV5-1 few CASSLRGQSYGYTF TGCGCCAGCAGCCTGAGGGGACAGAGCTATGGCTACACCTTC
TRBJ2-7 TRBD1 TRBV10-3 few CAINPDRGLYEQYF TGTGCCATCAACCCGGACAGGGGGCTTTACGAGCAGTACTTC
TRBJ1-1 - TRBV7-2 - CASSFEGKAFF TGTGCCAGCAGCTTCGAAGGGAAAGCTTTCTTT
TRBJ2-5 TRBD1 TRBV30 - CAWSVRGRETQYF TGTGCCTGGAGTGTGAGGGGGCGAGAGACCCAGTACTTC
TRBJ1-1 - TRBV5-1 many CASSPTGVVLAFF TGCGCCAGCAGCCCGACCGGTGTGGTGTTGGCTTTCTTT
TRBJ2-1 - TRBV15 - CATSRDASWEQFF TGTGCCACCAGCAGAGATGCGAGCTGGGAGCAGTTCTTC
TRBJ2-1 TRBD1 TRBV7-2 few CASSLTGGLGNNEQFF TGTGCCAGCAGCTTAACAGGGGGCTTGGGTAACAATGAGCAGTTCTTC